The 27 T cell receptor beta chains below were found in one sample sequenced in a study of Ad26.COV2.S vaccination and SARS-CoV-2 variants. Sequenced by immunoSEQ multiplex PCR; TCRdb stores in-frame clones only, minus some. The data contain approximately 150,000 clones, around 86% of them singletons. Source: peripheral blood, taken after recovery from COVID-19. These receptor sequences come from a human donor who had recovered from COVID-19.

The J gene is TRBJ2-7, the V gene TRBV11-2, with D possibly being TRBD1 (6 bases). This CDR3 contains 11 residues. Per the germline V gene, CDR1 is SGHAT and CDR2 is FQNNGV. V was clipped by 8 bases and J by 3 bases, with 8 bases between them. DNA for the CDR3: TGTGCCAGCGGGACACACTACGAGCAGTACTTC. As protein: CASGTHYEQYF.

The chain links TRBV5-5 to TRBJ2-3; D is possibly TRBD1 or TRBD2 (5 bases each). V was clipped by 2 bases and J by 0 bases, with 7 bases between them. This CDR3 has 14 residues. In germline, CDR1 is SGHKS, CDR2 YYEKEE (reference sequence). In DNA, the CDR3 is TGTGCCAGCAGCTTTTGGGGGAGCACAGATACGCAGTATTTT. The encoded protein is CASSFWGSTDTQYF. Full variable domain (rest looked up from reference TRBV5-5 and TRBJ2-3): DAGVTQSPTHLIKTRGQQVTLRCSPISGHKSVSWYQQVLGQGPQFIFQYYEKEERGRGNFPDRFSARQFPNYSSELNVNALLLGDSALYLCASSFWGSTDTQYFGPGTRLTVL.

The V and J genes are TRBV15 and TRBJ2-7, with D possibly called TRBD1 or TRBD2 (5 bases each). Germline V gene data show CDR1 as LNHNV and CDR2 as YYDKDF (reference sequence). The CDR3 totals 15 residues. V was pared by 0 bases and J by 6 bases, with 15 bases between. The DNA of the CDR3 is TGTGCCACCAGCAGAGATCTCCAGGGTGAGGGCGAGCAGTACTTC. It translates to CATSRDLQGEGEQYF.

This sequence joins TRBV11-2 and TRBJ2-3; the D is unclear. Germline-derived CDR1 and CDR2 are SGHAT and FQNNGV. Trimming pared 3 bases from V and 2 bases from J, leaving 6 bases between. The CDR3 consists of 13 residues. CDR3 in DNA: TGTGCCAGCAGCTTTGGATTCACAGATACGCAGTATTTT. As protein: CASSFGFTDTQYF.

This sequence joins TRBV28 and TRBJ1-2; D gene uncertain. This CDR3 comprises 12 residues. The V and J ends lost 9 bases and 4 bases respectively, with 12 bases between them. CDR1 is MDHEN, CDR2 SYDVKM, per germline. The CDR3 is CASRRWGYGYTF. The CDR3 DNA reads TGTGCCAGTAGGAGGTGGGGCTATGGCTACACCTTC.

This chain connects TRBV28 to TRBJ1-2, with 7 bases fitting TRBD1. Germline values: CDR1 MDHEN, CDR2 SYDVKM. The CDR3 runs to 15 residues. With V trimmed by 3 bases and J by 2 bases, 6 bases remained unmatched. The CDR3 DNA reads as TGTGCCAGCAGTTTTCCGGGACAGCCGAACTATGGCTACACCTTC. This gives the protein CASSFPGQPNYGYTF.

This sequence joins TRBV6-6 and TRBJ2-7; 8 bases line up with TRBD1. J gave up 0 bases and V 7 bases, and 2 bases lay outside the gene matches. CDR1 MNHNY and CDR2 SVGAGI come from the germline V gene (reference sequence). There are 13 residues in the CDR3. In DNA form, the CDR3 reads TGTGCCAGCACAGGGGGCCTCTCCTACGAGCAGTACTTC. Amino acids: CASTGGLSYEQYF.

This clone was recorded once. The chain uses TRBV12-5 and TRBJ1-1; D unclear. Trimming cost V 7 bases and J 0 bases, with 3 bases left between them. Looked up from germline, CDR1 is LGHNT and CDR2 is FRNRAP. The CDR3 loop spans 11 amino acids. The CDR3 nucleotides read TGTGCTAGTGCTGTGAACACTGAAGCTTTCTTT. Protein product: CASAVNTEAFF.

The chain uses TRBV6-4 and TRBJ1-1; D might be TRBD1 (6 bases). The germline V gene encodes CDR1 MRHNA and CDR2 SNTAGT. V lost 3 bases and J lost 4, with 12 bases in between. The CDR3 runs 14 residues. This CDR3 reads CASSEITGSTEAFF. CDR3 nucleotide sequence: TGTGCCAGCAGTGAGATAACAGGGAGCACTGAAGCTTTCTTT.

The V call is TRBV19, the J call TRBJ2-6; 8 nucleotides line up with TRBD2. In germline, CDR1 is LNHDA, CDR2 SQIVND (reference sequence). The V segment lost 5 bases and the J segment 2 bases; nucleotides outside the gene matches: 2. The CDR3 spans 15 residues. This CDR3 is CASSAREAGANVLTF. The CDR3, as DNA: TGTGCCAGTAGTGCGCGGGAGGCTGGGGCCAACGTCCTGACTTTC.

The chain joins TRBV28 to TRBJ1-1, with 8 bases identical to TRBD1. The CDR3 length is 14 residues. Germline CDR1 is MDHEN and CDR2 is SYDVKM. The J segment lost 5 bases and the V segment lost 4 bases, leaving 6 bases of the junction unmatched. As DNA, the CDR3 is TGTGCCAGCAGTTACCACAGGGGGGGAACTGAAGCTTTCTTT. Protein sequence: CASSYHRGGTEAFF.

In DNA form, the CDR3 reads TGTGCCAGCAGTGAATTCCCTTCTGGGGCCAACGTCCTGACTTTC. Translation: CASSEFPSGANVLTF. The gene calls are TRBV2 and TRBJ2-6; D is unclear. CDR3 length equals 15 residues. The V end lost 2 bases, the J end lost 1 base, and 6 bases lay between the germline ends. Germline V CDR1 and CDR2: SNHLY, FYNNEI.

V and J are TRBV28 and TRBJ2-7; D unclear. The germline CDR1 and CDR2 sequences are MDHEN and SYDVKM. The V gene lost 7 bases and the J gene lost 5 bases, with 3 bases spanning the gap. The CDR3 is made up of 9 amino acids. The chain's CDR3 is CASNHEQYF. The CDR3 nucleotides are TGTGCCAGCAACCACGAGCAGTACTTC. The variable domain in full, with the rest retrieved from reference TRBV28 and TRBJ2-7, is DVKVTQSSRYLVKRTGEKVFLECVQDMDHENMFWYRQDPGLGLRLIYFSYDVKMKEKGDIPEGYSVSREKKERFSLILESASTNQTSMYLCASNHEQYFGPGTRLTVT.

This sequence joins TRBV2 and TRBJ2-3; 14 nucleotides match TRBD2. Germline V gives CDR1 SNHLY, CDR2 FYNNEI. This CDR3 contains 16 residues. The V and J ends lost 7 bases and 6 bases, in that order; junction bases with no gene match: 9. The CDR3 nucleotides are TGTGCCAGCACTGGGGGACTAGCGGGAGTCCGGGATACGCAGTATTTT. As protein: CASTGGLAGVRDTQYF.

The chain uses TRBV13 and TRBJ1-1; 8 nucleotides line up with TRBD1. V dropped 0 bases and J dropped 0; count of bases not matched to a gene: 3. Germline assignment: CDR1 PRHDT and CDR2 FYEKMQ (reference sequence). This CDR3 spans 16 amino acids. The CDR3 DNA follows: TGTGCCAGCAGCTTAGGACCGGGACAGGTGAACACTGAAGCTTTCTTT. Its protein product is CASSLGPGQVNTEAFF.

Worth noting for this clone: Germline is not matched at one junction end, which may reflect a read error. The gene calls are TRBV7-7 and TRBJ2-7, with TRBD1 matching 12 bases. Germline CDR1 and CDR2: SSHAT and FNYEAQ (reference sequence). This CDR3 has 15 residues. CDR3 protein: CASSLGTGGNYEQYF. DNA of the CDR3: TGTGCTAGCAGCTTAGGGACAGGGGGCAACTACGAGCAGTACTTC.

V and J are TRBV5-1 and TRBJ2-5, with D possibly being TRBD1 or TRBD2 (7 bases each). This CDR3 contains 15 residues. V lost 4 bases and J lost 1, with 14 bases in between. CDR1 and CDR2 from the germline V gene are SGHRS and YFSETQ. The CDR3 bases are TGCGCCAGCAGCATTCAGGGGGGGACCCAAGAGACCCAGTACTTC. It yields the protein CASSIQGGTQETQYF.

This clone was seen only once. This chain uses TRBV10-1 with TRBJ2-1, with unresolved D. Trimming removed 6 bases from V and 3 bases from J, with 9 bases in between. CDR1 and CDR2 from the germline V gene are WNHNN and SYGVQD (reference sequence). The CDR3 runs to 13 residues. CDR3 in amino acids: CASSGEIYNEQFF. Written as DNA, the CDR3 is TGCGCCAGCAGCGGTGAAATCTACAATGAGCAGTTCTTC.

This sequence joins TRBV7-2 and TRBJ1-2; 9 bases align to TRBD1. In germline, CDR1 is SGHTA, CDR2 FQGNSA. V lost 6 bases and J lost 8; bases outside the gene matches: 10. The length of the CDR3 is 14 residues. The CDR3 DNA reads as TGTGCCAGCAGTTACTCCGGGACAGGGAACGGCTACACCTTC. Translating gives CASSYSGTGNGYTF.

This sequence joins TRBV10-1 and TRBJ2-2, with a possible D match to TRBD2 (5 bases). V shed 6 bases and J shed 5 bases, with 10 bases lying between them. Germline V gives CDR1 WNHNN, CDR2 SYGVQD (reference sequence). CDR3 size: 13 residues. The CDR3 DNA is TGCGCCAGCAGCCGGGGTAGTACCGGGGAGCTGTTTTTT. As protein: CASSRGSTGELFF.

The rearrangement joins TRBV30 to TRBJ1-5, with a possible D match to TRBD1 (5 bases). The CDR3 is made up of 13 amino acids. Trimming pared 2 bases from V and 5 bases from J, leaving 10 bases between. CDR1 GTSNPN and CDR2 SVGIG come from the germline V gene (reference sequence). CDR3 region: CAWSKQADQPQHF. CDR3 nucleotide sequence: TGTGCCTGGAGTAAACAGGCTGATCAGCCCCAGCATTTT. Full variable domain (remainder filled in from reference TRBV30 and TRBJ1-5): SQTIHQWPATLVQPVGSPLSLECTVEGTSNPNLYWYRQAAGRGLQLLFYSVGIGQISSEVPQNLSASRPQDRQFILSSKKLLLSDSGFYLCAWSKQADQPQHFGDGTRLSIL.

The V and J genes are TRBV30 and TRBJ1-5, with D tentatively TRBD1 (6 bases). Trimming removed 1 base from V and 7 bases from J, with 17 bases in between. The CDR3 loop spans 15 amino acids. Germline V gives CDR1 GTSNPN, CDR2 SVGIG (reference sequence). The CDR3 DNA reads as TGTGCCTGGAGTGACGCCGTGGGGGCCGGGCAGCCCCAGCATTTT. This translates into CAWSDAVGAGQPQHF.

This chain uses TRBV2 with TRBJ1-1; D is ambiguous. V lost 11 bases and J 3 bases, leaving 19 bases between the germline ends. This CDR3 spans 14 amino acids. From germline, CDR1 is SNHLY and CDR2 FYNNEI. DNA for the CDR3: TGTGCCTACGAGGCTTTCCTACGGGACACTGAAGCTTTCTTT. Its translation is CAYEAFLRDTEAFF.

This chain uses TRBV7-2 with TRBJ1-4, with D maybe TRBD1 (6 bases). The CDR3 length is 14 residues. Germline V gene lookup returns CDR1 SGHTA and CDR2 FQGNSA. The V end lost 8 bases, the J end lost 3 bases, and 13 bases lay between the germline ends. The CDR3 spells CASGTGLPNEKLFF. The CDR3 DNA reads as TGTGCCAGCGGAACAGGGCTACCTAATGAAAAACTGTTTTTT.

This clone came up a few times. The chain combines TRBV6-5 with TRBJ2-5; 9 nucleotides agree with TRBD1. This CDR3 spans 14 amino acids. Germline values: CDR1 MNHEY, CDR2 SVGAGI. Trimming cost V 6 bases and J 4 bases; bases outside gene matches: 6. The DNA of the CDR3 is TGTGCCAGCAGACCGGGACAGGGTAGAGAGACCCAGTACTTC. This gives the protein CASRPGQGRETQYF.

The chain uses TRBV7-2 and TRBJ1-1, with unresolved D. V shed 3 bases and J shed 2 bases, with 4 bases lying between them. The CDR3 covers 12 residues. In germline, CDR1 is SGHTA, CDR2 FQGNSA. This chain's CDR3 is CASSLQNTEAFF. The CDR3 DNA reads as TGTGCCAGCAGCTTGCAAAACACTGAAGCTTTCTTT.

The rearrangement links TRBV28 to TRBJ2-2, with TRBD1 as a possible D gene (7 bases). Per germline, CDR1 MDHEN and CDR2 SYDVKM. The CDR3 spans 15 residues. The germline V and J ends were trimmed by 6 bases and 8 bases, with 19 bases remaining between them. The CDR3 DNA reads as TGTGCCAGCAGACCGACAGGGAGGAGGGCGGGGGAGCTGTTTTTT. It codes for CASRPTGRRAGELFF.